The T cell receptor beta chain under discussion was sequenced for a study of T cells in Graves' hyperthyroidism and ophthalmopathy. This CDR3 contains 15 residues. Germline V CDR1 and CDR2: SGHTA, FQGTGA. Trimming removed 2 bases from V and 4 bases from J, with 13 bases in between. There are many counts of this clonotype. RNA transcripts gave rise to amplified TCR beta CDR3 regions. The TCR CDR3 was amplified in a first-round RT-PCR using the HTBI primer set. TCRdb re-called the multiplex PCR reads through MiXCR, storing one row per CDR3 protein. The sample consists of 500,000 to 600,000 distinct CDR3 sequences, around 17% of them appearing once. Across 18 months, stable Graves' hyperthyroidism was marked by no progression to ophthalmopathy. The PBMCs were taken from 10 ml of fresh peripheral blood.

The J gene is TRBJ2-3, the V gene TRBV7-3; D may be TRBD1 or TRBD2 (5 bases each). The sequence was obtained from a woman in her late teens or twenties with Graves' hyperthyroidism. The specimen was blood. CDR3 in amino acids: CASSLGGGRADTQYF. In nucleotides, the CDR3 is TGTGCCAGCAGCTTAGGGGGTGGTAGGGCAGATACGCAGTATTTT.